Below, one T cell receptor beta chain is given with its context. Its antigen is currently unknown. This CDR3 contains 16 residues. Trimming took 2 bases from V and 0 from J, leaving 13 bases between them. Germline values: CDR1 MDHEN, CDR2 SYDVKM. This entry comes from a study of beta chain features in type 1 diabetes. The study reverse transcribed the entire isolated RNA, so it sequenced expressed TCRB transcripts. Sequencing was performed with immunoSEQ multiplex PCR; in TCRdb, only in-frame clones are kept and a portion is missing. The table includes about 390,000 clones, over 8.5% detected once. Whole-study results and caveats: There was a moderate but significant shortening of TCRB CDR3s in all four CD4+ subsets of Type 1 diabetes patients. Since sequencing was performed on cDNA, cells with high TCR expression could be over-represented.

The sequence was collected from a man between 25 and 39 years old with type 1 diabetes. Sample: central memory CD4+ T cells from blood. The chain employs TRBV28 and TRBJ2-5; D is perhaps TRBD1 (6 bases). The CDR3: CASSLRGQRYQETQYF. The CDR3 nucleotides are TGTGCCAGCAGTTTAAGAGGACAGAGGTACCAAGAGACCCAGTACTTC.